These T cell receptor beta chains were read from a single sample in a study of T-cell reconstitution after alpha-beta-depleted transplantation in children. TCRdb ran MiXCR on the PCR reads and lists one entry per CDR3 protein. The repertoire holds hundreds of thousands of distinct CDR3 sequences, with around 16% as singletons. Sequenced material: PBMCs from the stem cell graft donor, taken from the stem cell graft. These receptors were taken from a human donor who donated a stem cell graft to a child with acute myeloid leukemia. Both conserved end residues are part of each CDR3. D genes are given only for firm matches. Clone size appears in some rows only: once, few, many, or a class for an expanded clone.

j_call,clone_size,v_call,d_call,cdr3_nt,cdr3_aa
TRBJ2-2,NA,TRBV12-3/TRBV12-4,NA,TGTGCCAGCAGTTTCCCTCGAACCTACACCGGGGAGCTGTTTTTT,CASSFPRTYTGELFF
TRBJ1-1,many,TRBV20-1,TRBD1,TGCAGTGCTGACGGACAGGGAGGCGAGAACACTGAAGCTTTCTTT,CSADGQGGENTEAFF
TRBJ1-2,many,TRBV7-9,NA,TGTGCCAGCAGCTTAGGGGCGGACGTGTGGGCTGGCTACACCTTC,CASSLGADVWAGYTF
TRBJ1-1,few,TRBV29-1,NA,TGCAGCGTTTCCCGGGACACCACTGAAGCTTTCTTT,CSVSRDTTEAFF
TRBJ2-5,NA,TRBV7-2,NA,TGTGCCAGCAGCTTCCCGGGCGTTCAAGAGACCCAGTACTTC,CASSFPGVQETQYF
TRBJ2-3,few,TRBV20-1,TRBD2,TGCAGTGCTATCCCTACTAGCGGGGTGGCAGATACGCAGTATTTT,CSAIPTSGVADTQYF
TRBJ2-3,many,TRBV5-1,NA,TGCGCCAGCAGCTCAGCGGGACAAAGCACAGATACGCAGTATTTT,CASSSAGQSTDTQYF
TRBJ1-1,few,TRBV12-3/TRBV12-4,NA,TGTGCCAGCACTTCCAATCAGGGACGCGTGAACACTGAAGCTTTCTTT,CASTSNQGRVNTEAFF
TRBJ2-2,NA,TRBV11-2,NA,TGTGCCAGCAGCTTAGGCGGGAAGGGGGTCCTGAACACCGGGGAGCTGTTTTTT,CASSLGGKGVLNTGELFF
TRBJ1-1,few,TRBV28,TRBD1,TGTGCCAGCAGCCCGCCGGACAGGGCGAGGACTGAAGCTTTCTTT,CASSPPDRARTEAFF
TRBJ2-2,few,TRBV7-3,NA,TGTGCCAGCAGCGAGGCACTCGCCGGGGAGCTGTTTTTT,CASSEALAGELFF
TRBJ2-1,NA,TRBV25-1,TRBD1,TGTGCCAGCAGGCCCCTTGGTTTGCATAAACAGGGGGGTGAGCAGTTCTTC,CASRPLGLHKQGGEQFF
TRBJ2-5,NA,TRBV11-3,NA,TGTGCCAGCAGCTCCGGGACCGCAAAAGAGACCCAGTACTTC,CASSSGTAKETQYF
TRBJ2-2,many,TRBV6-5,NA,TGTGCCAGCAGTTACTCTCAGACCAACACCGGGGAGCTGTTTTTT,CASSYSQTNTGELFF
TRBJ1-1,many,TRBV5-5,NA,TGTGCCAGCAGCTTACAAGCATTGGGGACTGAAGCTTTCTTT,CASSLQALGTEAFF
TRBJ2-2,many,TRBV7-6,NA,TGTGCCAGCGCCCGTGGGGCAGGGAACACCGGGGAGCTGTTTTTT,CASARGAGNTGELFF
TRBJ1-1,NA,TRBV5-1,NA,TGCGCCAGCAGCTTGGGGACGGAGAGTTACCATATTGAAGCTTTCTTT,CASSLGTESYHIEAFF
TRBJ1-2,many,TRBV10-3,NA,TGTGCCATCAGTGAGGGGTGGGCTTATGGCTACACCTTC,CAISEGWAYGYTF
TRBJ2-4,NA,TRBV20-1,NA,TGCAGGACGGGGGCCAGCAAAAACATTCAGTACTTC,CRTGASKNIQYF
TRBJ1-1,NA,TRBV5-1,NA,TGCGCCAGCAGCTTGGGGGGCATAAACACTGAAGCTTTCTTT,CASSLGGINTEAFF
TRBJ2-1,many,TRBV25-1,NA,TGTGCCAGCAGTGAAAGGGGGAACCGTAGCTATGAGCAGTTCTTC,CASSERGNRSYEQFF
TRBJ2-5,many,TRBV29-1,TRBD2,TGCAGCGTTGAAGATTCGGCGGGGGGGCCAAGGTGGTCGGAAGAGACCCAGTACTTC,CSVEDSAGGPRWSEETQYF
TRBJ2-1,few,TRBV27,NA,TGTGCCAGCAGTTGGCACAATGAGCAGTTCTTC,CASSWHNEQFF
TRBJ2-1,many,TRBV7-2,TRBD2,TGTGCCAGCAGCTTTTCTAGCGGGGGGCTCAATGAGCAGTTCTTC,CASSFSSGGLNEQFF
TRBJ2-3,many,TRBV2,NA,TGTGCCAGCATCCAGGGGAGAGGTAACACAGATACGCAGTATTTT,CASIQGRGNTDTQYF
TRBJ2-3,many,TRBV12-3/TRBV12-4,TRBD1,TGTGCCAGCAGCTCAAGGGGGCTTGCAGATACGCAGTATTTT,CASSSRGLADTQYF
TRBJ2-1,few,TRBV28,NA,TGTGCCAGCCGGGACCTCAATGAGCAGTTCTTC,CASRDLNEQFF
TRBJ2-3,many,TRBV7-9,NA,TGTGCCAGCAGTGTGGGGGATAATGACTCTTTT,CASSVGDNDSF
TRBJ1-1,many,TRBV7-9,NA,TGTGCCAGCAGCACTTGGGGGGCCGAAGCTTTCTTT,CASSTWGAEAFF
TRBJ2-3,NA,TRBV7-2,TRBD2,TGTGCCAGCAGCTTTAGCGGGGGGGCCGGAGAGCAGTATTTT,CASSFSGGAGEQYF
TRBJ1-1,many,TRBV4-2,NA,TGTGCCAGCAGCCAAGGCGGTGCGGGTGTCACTGAAGCTTTCTTT,CASSQGGAGVTEAFF
TRBJ2-2,few,TRBV29-1,TRBD1,TGCAGCGGTGGGACAGGGGGCACCGGGGAGCTGTTTTTT,CSGGTGGTGELFF
TRBJ1-5,few,TRBV25-1,TRBD1,TGTGCCAGCAGTGCCGGACAGGGGTTCTATGGCAATCAGCCCCAGCATTTT,CASSAGQGFYGNQPQHF
TRBJ2-7,NA,TRBV7-2,TRBD1,TGTGCCAGCAGCTTAGGGACAGGGACCTACGAGCAGTACTTC,CASSLGTGTYEQYF
TRBJ2-1,NA,TRBV14,NA,TGTGCCAGCAGCCAAGTTCGCATTACCATCAATGAGCAGTTCTTC,CASSQVRITINEQFF
TRBJ2-1,many,TRBV20-1,NA,TGCAGTGCCGGCGGGCCCAGCTCCTACAATGAGCAGTTCTTC,CSAGGPSSYNEQFF
TRBJ2-3,many,TRBV29-1,NA,TGCAGCGTGTGGGGAAATACGCAGTATTTT,CSVWGNTQYF
TRBJ2-7,NA,TRBV10-3,NA,TGTGCCACCTTCGACCCCCCTACCGCCAACGAGCAGTACTTC,CATFDPPTANEQYF
TRBJ2-7,NA,TRBV25-1,TRBD1,TGTGCCAGCAGGGGACAGGGGGTCTACGAGCAGTACTTC,CASRGQGVYEQYF
TRBJ1-5,many,TRBV5-1,NA,TGTGCCAGCAGCTTGGGACCCAATCAGCCCCAGCATTTT,CASSLGPNQPQHF
TRBJ2-5,few,TRBV24-1,NA,TGTGCCACCAGTGTCCCCGGGCTAGCGAAACAAGAGACCCAGTACTTC,CATSVPGLAKQETQYF